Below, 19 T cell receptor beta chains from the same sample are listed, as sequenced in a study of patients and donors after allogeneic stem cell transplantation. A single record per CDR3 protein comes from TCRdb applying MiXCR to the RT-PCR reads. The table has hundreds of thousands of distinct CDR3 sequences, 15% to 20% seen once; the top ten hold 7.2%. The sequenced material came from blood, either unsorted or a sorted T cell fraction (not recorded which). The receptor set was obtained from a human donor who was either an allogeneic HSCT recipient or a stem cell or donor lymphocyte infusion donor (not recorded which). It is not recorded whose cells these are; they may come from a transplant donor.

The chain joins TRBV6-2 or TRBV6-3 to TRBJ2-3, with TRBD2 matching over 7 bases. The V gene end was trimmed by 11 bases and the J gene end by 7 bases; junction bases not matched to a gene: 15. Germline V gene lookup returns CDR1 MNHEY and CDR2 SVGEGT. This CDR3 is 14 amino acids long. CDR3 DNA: TGTGCCGGCAAACACGGAGCTAGCGGTCATACGCAGTATTTT. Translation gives CAGKHGASGHTQYF.

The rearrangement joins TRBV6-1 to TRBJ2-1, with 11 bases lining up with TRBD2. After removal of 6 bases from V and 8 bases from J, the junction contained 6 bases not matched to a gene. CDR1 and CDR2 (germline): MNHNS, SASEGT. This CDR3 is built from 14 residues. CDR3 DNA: TGTGCCAGCAGGGTTAGCGGGGGGGCTTATGAGCAGTTCTTC. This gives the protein CASRVSGGAYEQFF.

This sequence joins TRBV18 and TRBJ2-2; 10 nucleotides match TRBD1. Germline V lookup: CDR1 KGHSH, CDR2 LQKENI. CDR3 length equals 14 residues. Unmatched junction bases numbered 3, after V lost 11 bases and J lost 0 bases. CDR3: CAEGTGANTGELFF. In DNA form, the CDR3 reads TGTGCCGAAGGGACAGGGGCGAACACCGGGGAGCTGTTTTTT. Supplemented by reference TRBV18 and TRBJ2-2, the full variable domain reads NAGVMQNPRHLVRRRGQEARLRCSPMKGHSHVYWYRQLPEEGLKFMVYLQKENIIDESGMPKERFSAEFPKEGPSILRIQQVVRGDSAAYFCAEGTGANTGELFFGEGSRLTVL.

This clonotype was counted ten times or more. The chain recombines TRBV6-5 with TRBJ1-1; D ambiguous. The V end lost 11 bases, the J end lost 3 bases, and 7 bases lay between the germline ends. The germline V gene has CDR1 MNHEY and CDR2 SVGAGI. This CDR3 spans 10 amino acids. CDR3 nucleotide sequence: TGTGCCGCCGGGGACACTGAAGCTTTCTTT. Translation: CAAGDTEAFF.

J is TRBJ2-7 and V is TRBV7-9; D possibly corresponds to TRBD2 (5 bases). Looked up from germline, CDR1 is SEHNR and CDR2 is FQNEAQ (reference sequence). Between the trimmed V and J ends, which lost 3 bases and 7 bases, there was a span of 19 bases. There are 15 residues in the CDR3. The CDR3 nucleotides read TGTGCCAGCAGCTTTGTTCCGGAGCGGACTGGGGAGCAGTACTTC. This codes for CASSFVPERTGEQYF.

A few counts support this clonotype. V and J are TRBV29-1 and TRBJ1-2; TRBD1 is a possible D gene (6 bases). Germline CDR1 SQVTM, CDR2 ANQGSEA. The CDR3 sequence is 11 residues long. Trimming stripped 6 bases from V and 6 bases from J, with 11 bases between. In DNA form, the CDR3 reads TGCAGCGTGCGGACAGACAATGGCTACACCTTC. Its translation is CSVRTDNGYTF.

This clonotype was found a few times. CDR3 coding DNA: TGTGCCAGCAGCTTAGTGGGACAGAACTACGAGCAGTACTTC. Encoded protein: CASSLVGQNYEQYF. V is TRBV7-9 and J is TRBJ2-7, with TRBD1 matching over 7 bases. Germline CDR1 is SEHNR and CDR2 is FQNEAQ (reference sequence). V was clipped by 1 base and J by 3 bases; unmatched bases: 3. This CDR3 has 14 amino acids. Using reference TRBV7-9 and TRBJ2-7 for the parts outside the CDR3, the full variable domain is DTGVSQNPRHKITKRGQNVTFRCDPISEHNRLYWYRQTLGQGPEFLTYFQNEAQLEKSRLLSDRFSAERPKGSFSTLEIQRTEQGDSAMYLCASSLVGQNYEQYFGPGTRLTVT.

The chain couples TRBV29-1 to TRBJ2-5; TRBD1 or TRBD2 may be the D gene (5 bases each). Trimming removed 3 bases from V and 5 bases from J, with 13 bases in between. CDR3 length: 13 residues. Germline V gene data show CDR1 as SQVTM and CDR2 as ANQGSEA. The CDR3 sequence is CSVDGLAGETQYF. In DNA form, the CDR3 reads TGCAGCGTTGATGGGCTAGCAGGGGAGACCCAGTACTTC.

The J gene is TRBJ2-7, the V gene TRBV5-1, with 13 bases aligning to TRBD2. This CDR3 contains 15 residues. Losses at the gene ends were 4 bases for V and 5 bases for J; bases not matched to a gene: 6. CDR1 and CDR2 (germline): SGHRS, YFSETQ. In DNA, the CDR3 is TGCGCCAGCAGCATCTCGGGACTAGCGGGACACGAGCAGTACTTC. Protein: CASSISGLAGHEQYF.

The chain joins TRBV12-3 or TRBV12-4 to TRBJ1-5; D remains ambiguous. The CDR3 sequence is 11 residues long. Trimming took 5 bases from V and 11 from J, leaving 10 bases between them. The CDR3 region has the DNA TGTGCCAGCAGTCTCGACGAGGCCCAGCATTTT. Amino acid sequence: CASSLDEAQHF.

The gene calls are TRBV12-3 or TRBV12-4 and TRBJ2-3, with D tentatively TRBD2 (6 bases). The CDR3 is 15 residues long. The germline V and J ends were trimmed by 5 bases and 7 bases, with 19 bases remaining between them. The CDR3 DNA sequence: TGTGCCAGCAGTCCCGGGACTTCCTATTATAATACGCAGTATTTT. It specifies CASSPGTSYYNTQYF.

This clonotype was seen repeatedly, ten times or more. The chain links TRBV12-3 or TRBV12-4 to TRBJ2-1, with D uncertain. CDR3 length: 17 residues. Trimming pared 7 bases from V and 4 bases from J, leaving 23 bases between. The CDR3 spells CASTLSAGPKIYNEQFF. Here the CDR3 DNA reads TGTGCCAGCACCCTATCCGCCGGCCCCAAAATTTACAATGAGCAGTTCTTC.

CDR3 protein: CASRRDRTGELFF. The CDR3 DNA reads as TGTGCCAGCAGGCGGGACCGCACCGGGGAGCTGTTTTTT. V gene TRBV28 combines with J gene TRBJ2-2, with D possibly matching TRBD2 (6 bases). Deletions cut 6 bases from V and 4 bases from J, with 9 bases between. From germline, CDR1 is MDHEN and CDR2 SYDVKM. This CDR3 contains 13 residues.

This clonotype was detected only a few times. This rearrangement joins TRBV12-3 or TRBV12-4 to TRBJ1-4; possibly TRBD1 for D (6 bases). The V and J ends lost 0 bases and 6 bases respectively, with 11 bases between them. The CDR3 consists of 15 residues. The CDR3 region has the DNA TGTGCCAGCAGTTTAGCGCGGAGGGGGGATGAAAAACTGTTTTTT. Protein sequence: CASSLARRGDEKLFF.

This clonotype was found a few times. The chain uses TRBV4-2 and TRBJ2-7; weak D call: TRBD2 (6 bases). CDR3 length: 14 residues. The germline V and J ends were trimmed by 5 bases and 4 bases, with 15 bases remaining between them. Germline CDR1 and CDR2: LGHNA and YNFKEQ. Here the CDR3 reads CASSSRLDLYEQYF. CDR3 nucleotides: TGTGCCAGCAGCTCGAGACTAGATCTATACGAGCAGTACTTC.

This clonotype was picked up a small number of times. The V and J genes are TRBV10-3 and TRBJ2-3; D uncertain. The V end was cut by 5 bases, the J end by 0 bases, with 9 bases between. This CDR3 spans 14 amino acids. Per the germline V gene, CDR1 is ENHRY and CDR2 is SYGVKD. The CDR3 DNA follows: TGTGCCATCAGTCCACGCGTAAGCACAGATACGCAGTATTTT. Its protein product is CAISPRVSTDTQYF.

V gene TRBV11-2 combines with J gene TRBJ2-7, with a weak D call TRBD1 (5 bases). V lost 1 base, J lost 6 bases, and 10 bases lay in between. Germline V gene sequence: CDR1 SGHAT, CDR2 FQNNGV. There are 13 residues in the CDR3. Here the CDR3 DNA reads TGTGCCAGCAGCTTAGGACGCCAGGGCGAGCAGTACTTC. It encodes CASSLGRQGEQYF.

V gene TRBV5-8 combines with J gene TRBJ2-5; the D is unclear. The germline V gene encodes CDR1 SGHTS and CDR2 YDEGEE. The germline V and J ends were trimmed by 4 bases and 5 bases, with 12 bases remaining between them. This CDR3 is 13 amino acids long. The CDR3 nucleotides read TGTGCCAGCAGCCGGGTTAGGGCGGAGACCCAGTACTTC. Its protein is CASSRVRAETQYF.

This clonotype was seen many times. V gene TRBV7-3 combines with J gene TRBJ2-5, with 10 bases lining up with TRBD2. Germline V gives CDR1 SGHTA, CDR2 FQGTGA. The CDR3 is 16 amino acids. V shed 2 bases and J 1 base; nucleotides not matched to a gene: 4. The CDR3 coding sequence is TGTGCCAGCAGCTTACGAGCGGGGGGGATCCAAGAGACCCAGTACTTC. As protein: CASSLRAGGIQETQYF.